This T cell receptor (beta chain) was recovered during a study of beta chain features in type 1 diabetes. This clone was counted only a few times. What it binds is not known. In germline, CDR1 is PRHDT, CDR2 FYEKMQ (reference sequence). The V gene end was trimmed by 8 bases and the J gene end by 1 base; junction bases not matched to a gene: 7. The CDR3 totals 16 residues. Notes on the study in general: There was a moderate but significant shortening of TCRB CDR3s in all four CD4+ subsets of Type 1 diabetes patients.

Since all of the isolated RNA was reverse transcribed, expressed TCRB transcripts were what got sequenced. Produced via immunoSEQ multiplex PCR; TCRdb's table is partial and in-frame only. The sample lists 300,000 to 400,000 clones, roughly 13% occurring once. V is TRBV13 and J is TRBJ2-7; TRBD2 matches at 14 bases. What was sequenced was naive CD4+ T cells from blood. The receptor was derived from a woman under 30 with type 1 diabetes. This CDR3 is CASGTSGRGRSYEQYF. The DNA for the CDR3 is TGTGCCAGCGGGACTAGCGGGAGAGGGCGATCCTACGAGCAGTACTTC. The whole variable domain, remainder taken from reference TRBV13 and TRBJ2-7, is AAGVIQSPRHLIKEKRETATLKCYPIPRHDTVYWYQQGPGQDPQFLISFYEKMQSDKGSIPDRFSAQQFSDYHSELNMSSLELGDSALYFCASGTSGRGRSYEQYFGPGTRLTVT.